One sample yielded the 2 T cell receptor beta chains listed below, sequenced in a study of vaccination and CD4 T cells after COVID-19. Sequenced with the Oncomine TCR Beta short-read assay was DNA taken from cultured CD4+ T cells. TCRdb redid the calling of the PCR reads with MiXCR, one entry per CDR3 protein. The sample carries 13,000 to 15,000 distinct CDR3 sequences, 50% to 60% recorded once. The treatment was: roughly 10-day PBMC culture with coronavirus spike peptide pools or control peptides (ViraFEST assay). Their antigens remain unidentified. The sequences come from CD4+ T cells from blood, cultured in vitro, collected before SARS-CoV-2 vaccination. The source is a human donor who had recovered from COVID-19.

V and J are TRBV6-2 or TRBV6-3 and TRBJ1-5, with D possibly TRBD1 on 5 matching bases. The CDR3 is 12 amino acids. Germline CDR1 and CDR2: MNHEY and SVGEGT. V was cut by 6 bases and J by 4 bases, with 7 bases left in between. DNA of the CDR3: TGTGCCAGCAGAAGACAGAATCAGCCCCAGCATTTT. Translation: CASRRQNQPQHF.

The chain has TRBV7-3 and TRBJ2-3; 9 nucleotides line up with TRBD2. J gave up 4 bases and V 2 bases, and 7 bases lay outside the gene matches. The CDR3 covers 16 residues. Germline V gene data show CDR1 as SGHTA and CDR2 as FQGTGA. The CDR3 region has the DNA TGTGCCAGCAGCTTATTCGTAGCGGGGGCCTCAGATACGCAGTATTTT. This sequence encodes CASSLFVAGASDTQYF.